Below are 27 T cell receptor beta chains sequenced from a single sample in a study of cytomegalovirus exposure and HLA in healthy donors. Both 60 Vbeta primers and 13 Jbeta primers went into the PCR. The method was immunoSEQ multiplex PCR; TCRdb's version includes in-frame clones alone and lacks a portion of them. The table has 150,000 or so clones, approximately 80% seen once. The specimen sequenced was PBMCs. These receptors all stem from a young man in good health and CMV-seropositive.

V usage is TRBV6-6 and J usage is TRBJ2-3; 7 bases align to TRBD1. The CDR3 extends over 15 amino acids. Looked up from germline, CDR1 is MNHNY and CDR2 is SVGAGI (reference sequence). J gave up 6 bases and V 6 bases, and 12 bases lay outside the gene matches. The CDR3 DNA follows: TGTGCCAGCAGCTTCCAGAATGACAGGGCGGATACGCAGTATTTT. Amino acids: CASSFQNDRADTQYF.

CDR3: CASSSGTGHEKLFF. CDR3 nucleotides: TGTGCCAGCAGCTCCGGGACAGGGCATGAAAAACTGTTTTTT. This rearrangement joins TRBV11-2 to TRBJ1-4; 9 bases are shared with TRBD1. The CDR3 is made up of 14 amino acids. CDR1 is SGHAT and CDR2 is FQNNGV in the germline V gene. The junction had 3 bases not matched to a gene; V was cut back by 4 bases and J by 6 bases.

CDR3 DNA sequence: TGTGCCAGCCGCCGAAGCGGGGATGGCACAGATACGCAGTATTTT. This sequence encodes CASRRSGDGTDTQYF. The chain is built from TRBV6-5 and TRBJ2-3, with TRBD2 matching over 7 bases. Germline CDR1 reads MNHEY; CDR2 reads SVGAGI. The junction had 9 bases not matched to a gene; V was cut back by 8 bases and J by 1 base. The CDR3 has 15 residues.

This chain connects TRBV5-4 to TRBJ2-3; 7 bases align to TRBD2. Germline trimming cut 5 bases from V and 4 bases from J; bases unmatched to any gene: 7. The V gene's germline CDR1 is SGHNT and CDR2 YYREEE (reference sequence). The CDR3 loop spans 14 amino acids. In nucleotides, the CDR3 is TGTGCCAGCAGGGAGCGGGGCGGGTCAGATACGCAGTATTTT. Its translation: CASRERGGSDTQYF.

The chain carries TRBV6-1 and TRBJ2-6; the D gene is possibly TRBD2 (6 bases). V was clipped by 0 bases and J by 0 bases, with 6 bases between them. The CDR3 consists of 16 residues. Germline V lookup: CDR1 MNHNS, CDR2 SASEGT. Here the CDR3 DNA reads TGTGCCAGCAGTGAAGCTAGCGGCTCTGGGGCCAACGTCCTGACTTTC. Encoded protein: CASSEASGSGANVLTF.

This clone showed up just a few times. The chain joins TRBV5-4 to TRBJ2-1; 8 bases are a match to TRBD1. Unmatched junction bases numbered 8, after V lost 4 bases and J lost 8 bases. The germline gives CDR1 SGHNT, CDR2 YYREEE (reference sequence). This CDR3 is built from 14 residues. CDR3 region: CASSMPDREDEQFF. CDR3 nucleotides: TGTGCCAGCAGCATGCCGGACAGGGAAGATGAGCAGTTCTTC.

The J gene is TRBJ2-7, the V gene TRBV4-1; D may be TRBD2 (6 bases). Germline-derived CDR1 and CDR2 are MGHRA and YSYEKL. V lost 4 bases, J lost 3 bases, and 16 bases lay in between. The CDR3 is 15 amino acids. CDR3 residues: CASSRGTSLDYEQYF. CDR3 DNA: TGCGCCAGCAGCCGGGGGACTTCGCTAGACTACGAGCAGTACTTC.

In its sample, this clone was seen a few times. The rearrangement uses TRBV6-6 and TRBJ2-2, with D perhaps TRBD2 (5 bases). The CDR3 length is 15 residues. Per the germline V gene, CDR1 is MNHNY and CDR2 is SVGAGI (reference sequence). Trimming removed 6 bases from V and 0 bases from J, with 11 bases in between. CDR3 residues: CASSYSGSNTGELFF. The CDR3 DNA reads as TGTGCCAGCAGCTACAGCGGATCGAACACCGGGGAGCTGTTTTTT.

The chain carries TRBV28 and TRBJ1-1; D unresolved. Trimming stripped 3 bases from V and 3 bases from J, with 17 bases between. Per the germline V gene, CDR1 is MDHEN and CDR2 is SYDVKM. This CDR3 is built from 16 residues. The CDR3 here is CASSFSRRRADTEAFF. The CDR3 nucleotides are TGTGCCAGCAGTTTTAGCAGGCGGAGGGCAGACACTGAAGCTTTCTTT.

The chain is built from TRBV10-3 and TRBJ2-5, with TRBD1 matching over 7 bases. J gave up 2 bases and V 2 bases, and 5 bases lay outside the gene matches. Germline V CDR1 and CDR2: ENHRY, SYGVKD. CDR3 length equals 15 residues. CDR3 nucleotide sequence: TGTGCCATCAGTGAGCCGACAGGGACACAAGAGACCCAGTACTTC. Translating it yields CAISEPTGTQETQYF.

Details on this clone: At one end the junction does not follow the germline gene, possibly because of a read error. The chain is built from TRBV7-9 and TRBJ1-3, with D possibly matching TRBD1 (6 bases). CDR1 and CDR2 from the germline V gene are SEHNR and FQNEAQ (reference sequence). This CDR3 is 16 amino acids long. DNA of the CDR3: TGTTCCAGCAGCACCGGGACAAGCCTCTCTGGAAACACCATATATTTT. It specifies CSSSTGTSLSGNTIYF. The variable domain in full, with the rest retrieved from reference TRBV7-9 and TRBJ1-3, is DTGVSQNPRHKITKRGQNVTFRCDPISEHNRLYWYRQTLGQGPEFLTYFQNEAQLEKSRLLSDRFSAERPKGSFSTLEIQRTEQGDSAMYLCSSSTGTSLSGNTIYFGEGSWLTVV.

This rearrangement joins TRBV11-2 to TRBJ2-5; D not resolved. V lost 7 bases and J 2 bases, leaving 14 bases between the germline ends. Germline V gene sequence: CDR1 SGHAT, CDR2 FQNNGV. The CDR3 consists of 14 residues. The CDR3 protein is CASTPPTWQETQYF. DNA for the CDR3: TGTGCCAGCACCCCCCCGACATGGCAAGAGACCCAGTACTTC.

V is TRBV4-1 and J is TRBJ2-1, with 7 bases lining up with TRBD2. Per the germline V gene, CDR1 is MGHRA and CDR2 is YSYEKL. The CDR3 has 13 residues. Trimming removed 9 bases from V and 8 bases from J; junction bases left unmatched: 10. CDR3 residues: CARNRREWDEQFF. The CDR3 coding sequence is TGCGCCAGAAACCGGCGGGAGTGGGATGAGCAGTTCTTC.

The chain links TRBV10-3 to TRBJ2-7, with D perhaps matching TRBD1 (5 bases). Germline assignment: CDR1 ENHRY and CDR2 SYGVKD. This CDR3 contains 14 residues. The germline V and J ends were trimmed by 2 bases and 5 bases, with 13 bases remaining between them. The CDR3: CAISEQGYLHEQYF. The CDR3 DNA is TGTGCCATCAGTGAGCAGGGCTACTTACACGAGCAGTACTTC.

This chain joins TRBV27 and TRBJ1-1; 7 nucleotides align to TRBD1. The CDR3 has 14 amino acids. Per germline, CDR1 MNHEY and CDR2 SMNVEV (reference sequence). V trimming: 7 bases; J trimming: 1 base; junction bases outside the gene matches: 6. In DNA, the CDR3 is TGTGCCAGCATCCCTAGGGGGCGGAACACTGAAGCTTTCTTT. Its protein product is CASIPRGRNTEAFF.

As concerns this clone: At one of its ends the junction is not consistent with the germline gene, which may arise from a read error. The chain combines TRBV28 with TRBJ1-2, with 7 bases aligning to TRBD1. CDR1 and CDR2 from the germline V gene are MDHEN and SYDVKM. The CDR3 has 15 residues. The CDR3 reads CASSLTRGRVPEASF. CDR3 in DNA: TGTGCCAGCAGTTTAACGAGGGGGCGCGTTCCTGAGGCCTCCTTC.

The chain has TRBV14 and TRBJ1-5, with 7 bases that match TRBD1. J gave up 3 bases and V 1 base, and 6 bases lay outside the gene matches. The CDR3 length is 16 residues. Germline CDR1 is SGHDN and CDR2 is FVKESK. CDR3 sequence reads: CASSQARDSFNQPQHF. DNA of the CDR3: TGTGCCAGCAGCCAAGCGAGGGACAGCTTCAATCAGCCCCAGCATTTT. Based on the CDR3 plus reference TRBV14 and TRBJ1-5, the full variable domain is EAGVTQFPSHSVIEKGQTVTLRCDPISGHDNLYWYRRVMGKEIKFLLHFVKESKQDESGMPNNRFLAERTGGTYSTLKVQPAELEDSGVYFCASSQARDSFNQPQHFGDGTRLSIL.

The rearrangement uses TRBV7-8 and TRBJ2-3, with D unclear. There are 16 residues in the CDR3. Trimming removed 1 base at V and 0 bases at J, with 11 bases between. CDR1 is SGHVS, CDR2 FQNEAQ, per germline. The CDR3 spells CASSLGYHGSTDTQYF. The CDR3 region has the DNA TGTGCCAGCAGCTTAGGCTACCATGGTAGCACAGATACGCAGTATTTT. The variable domain in full, completed from reference TRBV7-8 and TRBJ2-3, reads GAGVSQSPRYKVAKRGQDVALRCDPISGHVSLFWYQQALGQGPEFLTYFQNEAQLDKSGLPSDRFFAERPEGSVSTLKIQRTQQEDSAVYLCASSLGYHGSTDTQYFGPGTRLTVL.

The CDR3 region has the DNA TGTGCCAGCAGCTTAGAGGGCGGGACTTTCTACGAGCAGTACTTC. Translating it yields CASSLEGGTFYEQYF. The chain uses TRBV11-2 and TRBJ2-7; D perhaps matches TRBD2 (6 bases). The CDR3 runs to 15 residues. Between the trimmed V and J ends, which lost 0 bases and 3 bases, there was a span of 12 bases. CDR1 SGHAT and CDR2 FQNNGV come from the germline V gene.

The rearrangement uses TRBV25-1 and TRBJ2-2; 7 bases map to TRBD2. Trimming removed 3 bases from V and 0 bases from J; junction bases left unmatched: 10. The CDR3 has 18 residues. Germline values: CDR1 MGHDK, CDR2 SYGVNS. For the CDR3, the DNA is TGTGCCAGCAGTGAGTTCACTAGCGACTATTCGAACACCGGGGAGCTGTTTTTT. It yields the protein CASSEFTSDYSNTGELFF.

This clone was seen a few times. The chain joins TRBV9 to TRBJ2-1; the D gene is possibly TRBD2 (5 bases). V was clipped by 0 bases and J by 0 bases, with 13 bases between them. The CDR3 covers 17 residues. Germline V CDR1 and CDR2: SGDLS, YYNGEE. The CDR3 sequence: CASSVVAGGFSYNEQFF. For the CDR3, the DNA is TGTGCCAGCAGCGTAGTTGCGGGCGGGTTCTCCTACAATGAGCAGTTCTTC. Complete variable domain (other parts from reference TRBV9 and TRBJ2-1): DSGVTQTPKHLITATGQRVTLRCSPRSGDLSVYWYQQSLDQGLQFLIQYYNGEERAKGNILERFSAQQFPDLHSELNLSSLELGDSALYFCASSVVAGGFSYNEQFFGPGTRLTVL.

The CDR3, as DNA: TGTGCCAGCAGTGAGGGACAGGGAACTAATGAAAAACTGTTTTTT. Residues: CASSEGQGTNEKLFF. This chain joins TRBV6-1 and TRBJ1-4, with TRBD1 matching 9 bases. Germline trimming cut 3 bases from V and 1 base from J; bases unmatched to any gene: 0. This CDR3 has 15 amino acids. Germline-derived CDR1 and CDR2 are MNHNS and SASEGT.

Details on this clone: Different DNA sequences within this sample yield the same CDR3. This chain joins TRBV5-1 and TRBJ1-1; D not certain. Trimming took off 0 bases at V and 1 base at J, with 7 bases between the two ends. This CDR3 spans 14 amino acids. CDR1 is SGHRS, CDR2 YFSETQ, per germline. CDR3 sequence: CASSLASGNTEAFF. The CDR3 DNA is TGCGCCAGCAGCTTGGCTTCAGGGAACACTGAAGCTTTCTTT.

CDR3 region: CASSLLGTVSGNTIYF. The CDR3 coding sequence is TGCGCCAGCAGCTTGTTAGGGACAGTCTCTGGAAACACCATATATTTT. The rearrangement links TRBV5-1 to TRBJ1-3, with 7 positions matching TRBD1. This CDR3 contains 16 residues. V dropped 1 base and J dropped 0; count of bases not matched to a gene: 4. Germline CDR1 reads SGHRS; CDR2 reads YFSETQ.

J is TRBJ2-2 and V is TRBV7-9, with 8 bases matching TRBD1. V lost 4 bases, J lost 3 bases, and 1 base stayed unmatched. The CDR3 spans 14 residues. Germline CDR1 reads SEHNR; CDR2 reads FQNEAQ (reference sequence). This CDR3 is CASSYRGYTGELFF. The CDR3, as DNA: TGTGCCAGCAGCTACAGGGGGTACACCGGGGAGCTGTTTTTT.

To note about this clone: One end of the junction does not line up with germline, which may come from a read error. V usage is TRBV20-1 and J usage is TRBJ1-1; TRBD1 aligns across 8 bases. The CDR3 spans 11 residues. In germline, CDR1 is DFQATT, CDR2 SNEGSKA (reference sequence). The CDR3 loop is CSALSGQERTF. The CDR3 region has the DNA TGCAGTGCGTTATCGGGACAGGAGAGAACATTT.

The chain employs TRBV27 and TRBJ2-3, with TRBD2 matching 9 bases. After removal of 5 bases from V and 5 bases from J, the junction contained 14 bases not matched to a gene. CDR3 size: 17 residues. Per germline, CDR1 MNHEY and CDR2 SMNVEV (reference sequence). CDR3 nucleotide sequence: TGTGCCAGCAGTCTATACCCCGGGACTAGCTCCAAAGATACGCAGTATTTT. Its protein is CASSLYPGTSSKDTQYF.